Shown below are 26 T cell receptor beta chains from a single sample sequenced in a study of blood T cell repertoires in COVID-19. Clones were read by immunoSEQ multiplex PCR, and TCRdb kept only the in-frame ones, dropping some. The data show just over 65,000 clones, 86% seen once. Sequenced material: peripheral blood. The origin of the receptors is a man aged 25 to 40 with acute or convalescent COVID-19.

This clone was observed a few times. The gene calls are TRBV6-1 and TRBJ1-5; possible D gene TRBD1, 5 bases. Germline V gene data show CDR1 as MNHNS and CDR2 as SASEGT. Trimming left V 1 base short and J 4 bases short, with 11 bases between. The CDR3 extends over 15 amino acids. The DNA for the CDR3 is TGTGCCAGCAGTGAAGGTGACCGGGGGAATCAGCCCCAGCATTTT. Protein: CASSEGDRGNQPQHF.

This chain joins TRBV6-5 and TRBJ1-4, with a tentative D call TRBD1 (6 bases). Trimming shortened V by 5 bases and J by 5 bases, and 12 bases separated the two germline ends. The CDR3 consists of 14 residues. Per germline, CDR1 MNHEY and CDR2 SVGAGI. The CDR3 nucleotides are TGTGCCAGCAGTACCGGACAGTCAAATGAAAAACTGTTTTTT. This encodes CASSTGQSNEKLFF.

V usage is TRBV11-2 and J usage is TRBJ2-7; maybe TRBD2 (6 bases). The V gene's germline CDR1 is SGHAT and CDR2 FQNNGV. The CDR3 contains 13 residues. Trimming removed 2 bases from V and 2 bases from J, with 7 bases in between. CDR3 DNA: TGTGCCAGCAGCTTACAGCGGGCCTACGAGCAGTACTTC. This sequence encodes CASSLQRAYEQYF. Full variable domain (remainder filled in from reference TRBV11-2 and TRBJ2-7): EAGVAQSPRYKIIEKRQSVAFWCNPISGHATLYWYQQILGQGPKLLIQFQNNGVVDDSQLPKDRFSAERLKGVDSTLKIQPAKLEDSAVYLCASSLQRAYEQYFGPGTRLTVT.

This chain joins TRBV27 and TRBJ2-5, with no clear D. Germline lookup yields CDR1 MNHEY and CDR2 SMNVEV (reference sequence). V was trimmed by 2 bases and J by 7 bases, leaving 11 bases between them. CDR3 length: 13 residues. The CDR3 DNA reads TGTGCCAGCAGTTTAGGAGTGTTGGGGACCCAGTACTTC. This codes for CASSLGVLGTQYF.

This chain connects TRBV30 to TRBJ1-6; D unclear. The ends were cut back, 4 bases at V and 8 bases at J, with 12 bases in the middle. From germline, CDR1 is GTSNPN and CDR2 SVGIG (reference sequence). This CDR3 is 13 amino acids long. The CDR3 bases are TGTGCCTGGACAAGTACTTTCGATTCACCCCTCCACTTT. As protein: CAWTSTFDSPLHF.

The gene calls are TRBV27 and TRBJ2-7; no definite D call. The CDR3 is 14 amino acids. Germline CDR1 reads MNHEY; CDR2 reads SMNVEV (reference sequence). V lost 5 bases and J lost 4, with 15 bases in between. CDR3 amino acids: CASSPSAGYYEQYF. CDR3 DNA: TGTGCCAGCAGTCCCTCGGCAGGCTATTACGAGCAGTACTTC.

This clone has only a few counts. The CDR3: CASSPRDRGFNEQFF. DNA for the CDR3: TGTGCCAGTAGTCCCCGGGACAGGGGATTTAATGAGCAGTTCTTC. The chain couples TRBV19 to TRBJ2-1; the match to TRBD1 covers 10 bases. The CDR3 contains 15 residues. The germline V gene encodes CDR1 LNHDA and CDR2 SQIVND (reference sequence). V lost 5 bases to trimming and J lost 7 bases; unmatched junction nucleotides: 8.

This chain links TRBV9 with TRBJ2-2; 10 bases are a match to TRBD2. The germline CDR1 and CDR2 sequences are SGDLS and YYNGEE. The CDR3 is 17 amino acids. Unmatched junction bases numbered 10, after V lost 3 bases and J lost 5 bases. CDR3 amino acids: CASSARTAGGPTGELFF. The CDR3 DNA follows: TGTGCCAGCAGCGCCCGAACAGCGGGAGGGCCTACCGGGGAGCTGTTTTTT.

The gene calls are TRBV6-5 and TRBJ2-6; D is possibly TRBD2 (5 bases). V lost 6 bases and J 3 bases, leaving 6 bases between the germline ends. The CDR3 has 13 residues. Germline assignment: CDR1 MNHEY and CDR2 SVGAGI. The DNA of the CDR3 is TGTGCCAGCAGGAGGGATGGGGCCAACGTCCTGACTTTC. This gives the protein CASRRDGANVLTF.

This chain links TRBV19 with TRBJ1-6, with 7 bases that match TRBD1. Per germline, CDR1 LNHDA and CDR2 SQIVND (reference sequence). This CDR3 has 13 residues. J gave up 11 bases and V 6 bases, and 7 bases lay outside the gene matches. The CDR3 spells CASSNRGKTPLHF. CDR3 DNA: TGTGCCAGTAGCAACAGGGGAAAAACACCCCTCCACTTT.

This chain uses TRBV28 with TRBJ1-4, with D perhaps matching TRBD1 (6 bases). The V gene's germline CDR1 is MDHEN and CDR2 SYDVKM. The CDR3 contains 14 residues. The germline V and J ends were trimmed by 3 bases and 5 bases, with 10 bases remaining between them. This CDR3 reads CASSLGGQNEKLFF. CDR3 nucleotides: TGTGCCAGCAGTTTGGGGGGGCAAAATGAAAAACTGTTTTTT.

V and J are TRBV11-3 and TRBJ2-7; maybe TRBD1 (6 bases). With 5 bases removed from V and 3 bases from J, the gap between germline ends came to 17 bases. Germline V gene lookup returns CDR1 SGHNT and CDR2 YENEEA. The CDR3 spans 15 residues. CDR3 nucleotides: TGTGCCAGCAGCCAGGAGGCAGGGGAAGTCTACGAGCAGTACTTC. Protein sequence: CASSQEAGEVYEQYF.

The table lists this clone with a count of one. This chain uses TRBV10-1 with TRBJ2-3; D remains ambiguous. Trimming took 6 bases from V and 8 from J, leaving 15 bases between them. CDR1 WNHNN and CDR2 SYGVQD come from the germline V gene (reference sequence). The CDR3 covers 13 residues. The CDR3 here is CASSPERQATQYF. CDR3 DNA: TGCGCCAGCAGCCCCGAGAGACAAGCTACGCAGTATTTT.

The chain combines TRBV4-1 with TRBJ2-7; weak D call: TRBD2 (7 bases). Deletions cut 4 bases from V and 5 bases from J, with 15 bases between. The CDR3 is 14 amino acids. CDR1 MGHRA and CDR2 YSYEKL come from the germline V gene. CDR3 sequence (DNA): TGCGCCAGCAGCCTCGAGGGCGGGGGCGACGAGCAGTACTTC. Protein product: CASSLEGGGDEQYF.

The chain is built from TRBV19 and TRBJ1-2; 7 bases fit TRBD1. Germline V lookup: CDR1 LNHDA, CDR2 SQIVND (reference sequence). The CDR3 spans 17 residues. Trimming cost V 7 bases and J 6 bases; bases outside gene matches: 20. The CDR3 sequence: CASKTDVISQGIHGYTF. In DNA, the CDR3 is TGTGCCAGTAAAACCGACGTCATTTCACAGGGGATACATGGCTACACCTTC.

The genes are TRBV12-5 and TRBJ2-3; no firm D call. Germline CDR1 LGHNT, CDR2 FRNRAP. The length of the CDR3 is 14 residues. V lost 8 bases and J lost 4, with 16 bases in between. CDR3 sequence (DNA): TGTGCTAGTTCTTCCCCGAGTGAGGCAGATACGCAGTATTTT. Translation: CASSSPSEADTQYF. Complete variable domain (other parts from reference TRBV12-5 and TRBJ2-3): DARVTQTPRHKVTEMGQEVTMRCQPILGHNTVFWYRQTMMQGLELLAYFRNRAPLDDSGMPKDRFSAEMPDATLATLKIQPSEPRDSAVYFCASSSPSEADTQYFGPGTRLTVL.

DNA of the CDR3: TGTGCCAGCAGCTTATCCGGTGTGTCTGGAAACACCATATATTTT. This gives the protein CASSLSGVSGNTIYF. V usage is TRBV11-2 and J usage is TRBJ1-3; D uncertain. Germline V gene lookup returns CDR1 SGHAT and CDR2 FQNNGV. Trimming removed 2 bases at V and 1 base at J, with 9 bases between. There are 15 residues in the CDR3.

This clone was found once. This rearrangement joins TRBV4-1 to TRBJ2-1; perhaps TRBD2 as D (7 bases). Germline V gene data show CDR1 as MGHRA and CDR2 as YSYEKL. Trimming removed 3 bases from V and 5 bases from J, with 20 bases in between. The CDR3 consists of 17 residues. CDR3 DNA: TGCGCCAGCAGCCAGGAGAGGAAGGGGAGGGGGGACAATGAGCAGTTCTTC. Translated: CASSQERKGRGDNEQFF.

This sequence joins TRBV13 and TRBJ2-5; the match to TRBD2 covers 12 bases. J gave up 5 bases and V 5 bases, and 9 bases lay outside the gene matches. This CDR3 spans 16 amino acids. Germline V gene lookup returns CDR1 PRHDT and CDR2 FYEKMQ (reference sequence). The CDR3 sequence: CASSLAGGRSGETQYF. The CDR3 coding sequence is TGTGCCAGCAGCCTAGCGGGAGGGAGGTCGGGTGAGACCCAGTACTTC. Drawing the rest from reference TRBV13 and TRBJ2-5, the complete variable domain is AAGVIQSPRHLIKEKRETATLKCYPIPRHDTVYWYQQGPGQDPQFLISFYEKMQSDKGSIPDRFSAQQFSDYHSELNMSSLELGDSALYFCASSLAGGRSGETQYFGPGTRLLVL.

The V call is TRBV11-2, the J call TRBJ2-5; 11 nucleotides match TRBD2. Germline CDR1 is SGHAT and CDR2 is FQNNGV. The V gene end was trimmed by 1 base and the J gene end by 4 bases; junction bases not matched to a gene: 5. This CDR3 has 16 residues. This CDR3 is CASSLASGRRGETQYF. CDR3 bases: TGTGCCAGCAGCTTAGCTAGCGGGAGGAGGGGAGAGACCCAGTACTTC.

The chain carries TRBV6-4 and TRBJ2-3; the D is unclear. Germline loops: CDR1 MRHNA, CDR2 SNTAGT. Trimming took 2 bases from V and 0 from J, leaving 3 bases between them. The CDR3 has 13 residues. CDR3 in amino acids: CASSDTSTDTQYF. The CDR3 DNA is TGTGCCAGCAGTGACACTAGCACAGATACGCAGTATTTT.

This clone has only one observation. The chain carries TRBV28 and TRBJ2-3; D call uncertain. The CDR3 runs 12 residues. Germline assignment: CDR1 MDHEN and CDR2 SYDVKM. Between the trimmed V and J ends, which lost 2 bases and 4 bases, there was a span of 4 bases. The CDR3 region has the DNA TGTGCCAGCAGTTTAACAGCAGATACGCAGTATTTT. Encoded protein: CASSLTADTQYF.

The V call is TRBV18, the J call TRBJ2-7, with 8 positions matching TRBD2. The CDR3 is 14 residues long. The J segment lost 7 bases and the V segment lost 6 bases, leaving 11 bases of the junction unmatched. From germline, CDR1 is KGHSH and CDR2 LQKENI. DNA for the CDR3: TGTGCCAGCTCCGTCCCCGGACTAGCACGGGAGCAGTACTTC. Translation: CASSVPGLAREQYF.

Comments on this clone: The sample has other DNA sequences that encode this CDR3 too. This rearrangement joins TRBV18 to TRBJ1-4; perhaps TRBD1 as D (5 bases). The CDR3 is 14 amino acids. V lost 3 bases to trimming and J lost 7 bases, with 12 bases between them. The germline V gene has CDR1 KGHSH and CDR2 LQKENI. DNA of the CDR3: TGTGCCAGCTCACCTGGCGCAGGGCGTGAAAAACTGTTTTTT. Amino acids: CASSPGAGREKLFF.

This chain joins TRBV5-5 and TRBJ1-6; maybe TRBD1 (6 bases). The CDR3 is 13 amino acids. The V and J ends lost 0 bases and 10 bases respectively, with 8 bases between them. Per germline, CDR1 SGHKS and CDR2 YYEKEE (reference sequence). This CDR3 is CASSLDRVSPLHF. CDR3 coding DNA: TGTGCCAGCAGCTTGGACAGGGTCTCACCCCTCCACTTT. The full variable domain, completed using reference TRBV5-5 and TRBJ1-6, is DAGVTQSPTHLIKTRGQQVTLRCSPISGHKSVSWYQQVLGQGPQFIFQYYEKEERGRGNFPDRFSARQFPNYSSELNVNALLLGDSALYLCASSLDRVSPLHFGNGTRLTVT.

The rearrangement uses TRBV18 and TRBJ2-3; 12 nucleotides align to TRBD2. CDR3 length: 16 amino acids. V dropped 6 bases and J dropped 4; count of bases not matched to a gene: 8. The germline V gene has CDR1 KGHSH and CDR2 LQKENI. The CDR3 spells CASSPNLAGGADTQYF. CDR3 nucleotide sequence: TGTGCCAGCTCCCCGAACCTAGCGGGAGGGGCAGATACGCAGTATTTT.